This TCR beta chain stems from a study of blood T cell repertoires in COVID-19. Method: immunoSEQ multiplex PCR; TCRdb's copy keeps in-frame clones and lacks some. There are 120,000 or so clones in the sample; about four fifths occur only once, and approximately 12% lies in the top ten. Trimming shortened V by 4 bases and J by 6 bases, and 14 bases separated the two germline ends. CDR3 length: 14 residues. Germline-derived CDR1 and CDR2 are SGHRS and YFSETQ. The sequence was collected from a man aged 60-69 years with acute or convalescent COVID-19. Input material: peripheral blood. This rearrangement joins TRBV5-1 to TRBJ1-3, with D possibly matching TRBD1 (5 bases). The CDR3 coding sequence is TGCGCCAGCAGCGGCGGGGGGGTTGAAAACACCATATATTTT. This codes for CASSGGGVENTIYF.